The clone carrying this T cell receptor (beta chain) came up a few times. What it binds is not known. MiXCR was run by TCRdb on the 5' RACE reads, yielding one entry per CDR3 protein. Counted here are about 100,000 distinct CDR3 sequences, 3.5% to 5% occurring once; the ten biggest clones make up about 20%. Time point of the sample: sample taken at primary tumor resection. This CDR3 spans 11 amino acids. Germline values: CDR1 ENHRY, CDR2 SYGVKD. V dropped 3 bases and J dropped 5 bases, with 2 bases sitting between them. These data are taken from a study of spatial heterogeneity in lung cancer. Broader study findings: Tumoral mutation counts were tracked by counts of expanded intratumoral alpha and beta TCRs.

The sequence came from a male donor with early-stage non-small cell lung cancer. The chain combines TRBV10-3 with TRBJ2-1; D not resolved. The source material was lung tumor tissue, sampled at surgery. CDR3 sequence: CAISENNEQFF. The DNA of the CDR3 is TGTGCCATCAGTGAAAACAATGAGCAGTTCTTC.